This record concerns one TCR beta chain sequence. Its antigen remains unknown. V dropped 6 bases and J dropped 3 bases, with 15 bases sitting between them. This CDR3 is built from 14 residues. The germline CDR1 and CDR2 sequences are MDHEN and SYDVKM. The data were obtained in a study of shared clonotypes between healthy human individuals. About the research overall: Per donor, three plates held CD4 naive cells, three held CD4 memory, two held CD8 naive and one held CD8 memory. Overall study results and limits: Among four donors, approximately 5% of naive CD4 clonotypes were found in common.

Genomic DNA per cell subset filled all wells of several immunoSEQ plates. Original processing notes: Sequence data from immunoSEQ were junction-only and lacked quality scores; consequently, filtering differed. Assay: immunoSEQ multiplex PCR; the TCRdb copy retains only in-frame clones and omits some. The D gene and trimming were derived from the DNA, and the V and J assignments and clone size from that table. This sample has 1,400,000 or so clones, with 98% found just once. This clonotype was sampled from a man younger than 45 in good health. Sequencing was carried out using naive CD4+ T cells sorted from blood. Stated subset: CD45RA+ positively selected. The chain combines TRBV28 with TRBJ2-7, with a weak D call TRBD2 (5 bases). The CDR3 is CASSGVVPGYEQYF. CDR3 sequence (DNA): TGTGCCAGCAGCGGGGTGGTCCCCGGCTACGAGCAGTACTTC. The full variable domain, rest sourced from reference TRBV28 and TRBJ2-7, is DVKVTQSSRYLVKRTGEKVFLECVQDMDHENMFWYRQDPGLGLRLIYFSYDVKMKEKGDIPEGYSVSREKKERFSLILESASTNQTSMYLCASSGVVPGYEQYFGPGTRLTVT.